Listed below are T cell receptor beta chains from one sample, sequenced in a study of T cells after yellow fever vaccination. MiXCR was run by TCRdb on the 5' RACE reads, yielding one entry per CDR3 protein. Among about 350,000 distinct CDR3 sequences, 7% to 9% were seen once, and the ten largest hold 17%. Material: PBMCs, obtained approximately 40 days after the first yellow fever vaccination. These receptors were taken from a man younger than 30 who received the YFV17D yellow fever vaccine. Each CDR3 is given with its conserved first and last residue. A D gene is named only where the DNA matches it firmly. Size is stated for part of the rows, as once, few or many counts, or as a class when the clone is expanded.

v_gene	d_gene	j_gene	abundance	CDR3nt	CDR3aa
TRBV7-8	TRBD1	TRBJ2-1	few	TGTGCCAGCGAGACAGGGGACAATGAGCAGTTCTTC	CASETGDNEQFF
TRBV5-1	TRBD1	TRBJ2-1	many	TGCGCCAGCAGCTTGGGACAGGGTGGGGTCAATGAGCAGTTCTTC	CASSLGQGGVNEQFF
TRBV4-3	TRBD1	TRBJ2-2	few	TGCGCCAGCAGCCAAGATCGGGGGACAGGGTTGATGACCGGGGAGCTGTTTTTT	CASSQDRGTGLMTGELFF
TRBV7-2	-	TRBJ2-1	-	TGTGCCAGCAGCAATCCGGGGGGCCCTCGGGAGCAGTTCTTC	CASSNPGGPREQFF
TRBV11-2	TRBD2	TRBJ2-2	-	TGTGCCAGCAGCTTAGTACTAGCGGGGGCCCCGGGGACCGGGGAGCTGTTTTTT	CASSLVLAGAPGTGELFF
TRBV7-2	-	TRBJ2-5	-	TGTGCCAGCAGCCCGGGGGCGCGGGGAGAGACCCAGTACTTC	CASSPGARGETQYF
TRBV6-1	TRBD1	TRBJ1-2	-	TGTGCCAGCAGTGGGACAGGGTTTGGCTATGGCTACACCTTC	CASSGTGFGYGYTF
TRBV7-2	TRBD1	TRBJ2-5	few	TGTGCCAGCTGCCCAGGGGGCCAAGAGACCCAGTACTTC	CASCPGGQETQYF
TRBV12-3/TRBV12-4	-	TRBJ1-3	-	TGTGCCAGCAGTTTTTCGCACGCTACGCGAAACACCATATATTTT	CASSFSHATRNTIYF
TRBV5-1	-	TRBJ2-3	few	TGCGCCAGCAGCTTGCGGCAGGAAGGAGATACGCAGTATTTT	CASSLRQEGDTQYF
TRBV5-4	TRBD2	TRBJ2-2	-	TGTGCCAGCAGCGGTGGGACTAGCGGAACCGGGGAGCTGTTTTTT	CASSGGTSGTGELFF
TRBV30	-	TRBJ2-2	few	TGTGCCTGGAGTCCCGGTTGGACCGGGGAGCTGTTTTTT	CAWSPGWTGELFF
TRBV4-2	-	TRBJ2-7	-	TGTGCCAGCAGCCAAGAAGGGGGGGGGTTCTACGAGCAGTACTTC	CASSQEGGGFYEQYF
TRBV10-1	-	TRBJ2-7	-	TGCGCCAGCAGTGAGTCGTCGGGGGACCACGAGCAGTACTTC	CASSESSGDHEQYF
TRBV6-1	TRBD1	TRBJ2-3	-	TGTGCCAGCAGTCAGGATCCGGGACAGGACCTCACAGATACGCAGTATTTT	CASSQDPGQDLTDTQYF
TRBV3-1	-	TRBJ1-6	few	TGTGCCAGCAGCTCTCAACGGTATTCACCCCTCCACTTT	CASSSQRYSPLHF
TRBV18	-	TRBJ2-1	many	TGTGCCAGCTCACCACTCCCTAATGAGCAGTTCTTC	CASSPLPNEQFF
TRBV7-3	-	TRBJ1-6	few	TGTGCCAGCAGCAAGATCAGAGATTCACCCCTCCACTTT	CASSKIRDSPLHF
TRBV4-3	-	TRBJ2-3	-	TGCGCCAGCAGCCAAGCGGGCGCTCCAGATACGCAGTATTTT	CASSQAGAPDTQYF
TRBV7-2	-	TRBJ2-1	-	TGTGCCAGCAGCTTAGACGGAGGTAGGGATGAGCAGTTCTTC	CASSLDGGRDEQFF
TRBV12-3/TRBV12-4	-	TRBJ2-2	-	TGTGCCAGCAGGGGAATGGGGGGCATGCCTCGGTCTTTTGATACCGGGGAGCTGTTTTTT	CASRGMGGMPRSFDTGELFF
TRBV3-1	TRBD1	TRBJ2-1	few	TGTGCCAGCAGCCAAGAGGGACAGGGAGGCGATGAGCAGTTCTTC	CASSQEGQGGDEQFF
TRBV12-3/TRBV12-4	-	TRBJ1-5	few	TGTGCCAGCAGTTTCGATAGGGACGGAAATCAGCCCCAGCATTTT	CASSFDRDGNQPQHF
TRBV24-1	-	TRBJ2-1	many	TGTGCCACCAGTGATTTCGGGGGTAATGAGCAGTTCTTC	CATSDFGGNEQFF
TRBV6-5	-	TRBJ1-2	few	TGTGCCAGCAGTTACGTGCAGGGGCGCACCTATGGCTACACCTTC	CASSYVQGRTYGYTF
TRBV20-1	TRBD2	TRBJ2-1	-	TGCAGTGCTTTACTCCGACTAGCGGGGGCCTATAATGAGCAGTTCTTC	CSALLRLAGAYNEQFF
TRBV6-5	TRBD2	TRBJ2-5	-	TGTGCCAGCAAAGTCCGGGGGGGTTCGGAGACCCAGTACTTC	CASKVRGGSETQYF
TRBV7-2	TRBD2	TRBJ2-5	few	TGTGCCAGCAGCCCTGGGGGTGGGAGGGGAGGTCAAGAGACCCAGTACTTC	CASSPGGGRGGQETQYF
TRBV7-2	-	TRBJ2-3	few	TGTGCCAGCAGCTCCTTCGCAGCTGCAGATACGCAGTATTTT	CASSSFAAADTQYF
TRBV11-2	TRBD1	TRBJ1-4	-	TGTGCCAGCAGCCCCAGCCCGGACAGGGGCGAAAAACTGTTTTTT	CASSPSPDRGEKLFF
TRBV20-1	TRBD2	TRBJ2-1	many	TGCAGTGCTACCGGGAGGGCTAGCGGGCCCGGCTCCTACAATGAGCAGTTCTTC	CSATGRASGPGSYNEQFF
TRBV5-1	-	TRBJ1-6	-	TGCGCCAGCAGCTTGGCTCATGACAGTAATTCACCCCTCCACTTT	CASSLAHDSNSPLHF
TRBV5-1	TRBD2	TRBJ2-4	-	TGCGCCAGCAGCTCCACGACTAGCGGCAAAAACATTCAGTACTTC	CASSSTTSGKNIQYF
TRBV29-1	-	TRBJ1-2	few	TGCAGCGTTCCCAGGGGTCGGTCGAACTATGGCTACACCTTC	CSVPRGRSNYGYTF
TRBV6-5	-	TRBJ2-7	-	TGTGCCAGCAGTTACTCGGCAGCGTCCTACGAGCAGTACTTC	CASSYSAASYEQYF
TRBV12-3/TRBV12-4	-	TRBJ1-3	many	TGTGCCAGCGACAGGAGAAACCCTGGAAACACCATATATTTT	CASDRRNPGNTIYF
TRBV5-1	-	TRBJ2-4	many	TGCGCCAGCAGCATATTAGCTTTCGGGGGCCTAGCCAAAAACATTCAGTACTTC	CASSILAFGGLAKNIQYF
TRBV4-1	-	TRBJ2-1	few	TGCGCCAGCAGCCAAGGATGGACGGAATCCTACAATGAGCAGTTCTTC	CASSQGWTESYNEQFF
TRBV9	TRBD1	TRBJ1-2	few	TGTGCCAGCAGCGTGGGACAGGGGTTACCCTATGGCTACACCTTC	CASSVGQGLPYGYTF
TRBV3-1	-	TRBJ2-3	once	TGTGCCAGCACCCAAGGTACCTCTAGCACAGATACGCAGTATTTT	CASTQGTSSTDTQYF
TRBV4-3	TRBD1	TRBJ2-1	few	TGCGCCAGCAGCCAAGATCCCGGGACAGGGTCCAATGAGCAGTTCTTC	CASSQDPGTGSNEQFF
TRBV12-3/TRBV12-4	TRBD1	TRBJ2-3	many	TGTGCCAGCAGTCCCCCGCGACAGGGGACTGGAGATACGCAGTATTTT	CASSPPRQGTGDTQYF
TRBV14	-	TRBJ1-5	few	TGTGCCAGCAGCCAACAAACAGGGAGGACTCAGCCCCAGCATTTT	CASSQQTGRTQPQHF
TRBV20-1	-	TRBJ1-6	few	TGCAGTGCTAGCAAGGCAGGGCTCTCACCCCTCCACTTT	CSASKAGLSPLHF
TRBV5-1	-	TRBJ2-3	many	TGCGCCAGCAGCTTGACGGAAGATACGCAGTATTTT	CASSLTEDTQYF
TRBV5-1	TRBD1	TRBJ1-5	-	TGCGCCAGCAGCTATACAGGGGCTCAGCCCCAGCATTTT	CASSYTGAQPQHF
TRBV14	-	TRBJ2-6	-	TGTGCCAGCAGCCCAGGACAGCGTAGAGTTTCTGGGGCCAACGTCCTGACTTTC	CASSPGQRRVSGANVLTF
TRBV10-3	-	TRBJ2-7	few	TGTGCCATCGGGGGGAACGAGCAGTACTTC	CAIGGNEQYF
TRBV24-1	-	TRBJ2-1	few	TGTGCCACCAGTGACGCAGACCCGAGCTCCTACAATGAGCAGTTCTTC	CATSDADPSSYNEQFF
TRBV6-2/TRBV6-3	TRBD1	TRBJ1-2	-	TGTGCCAGCAGTACGGGCCAGGACAGGGAGGTCCGTAACTATGGCTACACCTTC	CASSTGQDREVRNYGYTF
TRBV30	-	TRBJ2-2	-	TGTGCCTGGAGTCTACAGAACACCGGGGAGCTGTTTTTT	CAWSLQNTGELFF